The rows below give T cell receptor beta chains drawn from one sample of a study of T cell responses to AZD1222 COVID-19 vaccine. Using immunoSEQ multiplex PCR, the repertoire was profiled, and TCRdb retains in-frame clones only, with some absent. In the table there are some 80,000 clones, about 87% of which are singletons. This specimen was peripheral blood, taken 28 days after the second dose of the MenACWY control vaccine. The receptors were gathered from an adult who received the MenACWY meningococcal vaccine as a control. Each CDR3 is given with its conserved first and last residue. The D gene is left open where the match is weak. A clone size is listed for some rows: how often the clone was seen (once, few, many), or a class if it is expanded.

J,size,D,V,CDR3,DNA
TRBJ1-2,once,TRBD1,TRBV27,CASSRFPGQGQGYTF,TGTGCCAGCAGTCGGTTTCCGGGACAGGGCCAAGGTTACACCTTC
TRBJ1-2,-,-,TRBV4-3,CASSPNIPASADSYGYTF,TGCGCCAGCAGCCCAAATATACCCGCCTCCGCCGACAGCTATGGCTACACCTTC
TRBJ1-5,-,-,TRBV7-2,CASSVTSGQNQPQHF,TGTGCCAGCAGCGTGACCTCGGGGCAGAATCAGCCCCAGCATTTT
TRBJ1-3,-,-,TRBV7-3,CASSSDSSGNTIYF,TGTGCCAGCAGCTCTGACAGCTCTGGAAACACCATATATTTT
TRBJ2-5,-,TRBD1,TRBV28,CASSDRGGGETQYF,TGTGCCAGCTCAGACAGGGGCGGAGGAGAGACCCAGTACTTC
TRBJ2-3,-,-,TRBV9,CASSVGSASTDTQYF,TGTGCCAGCAGCGTAGGTTCAGCTAGCACAGATACGCAGTATTTT
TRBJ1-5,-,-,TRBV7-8,CASSLTRGSGVSSNQPQHF,TGTGCCAGCAGCTTAACACGAGGGTCAGGGGTGTCGAGCAATCAGCCCCAGCATTTT
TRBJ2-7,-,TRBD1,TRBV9,CASSLGQDEVYEQYF,TGTGCCAGCAGCCTGGGACAGGATGAGGTCTACGAGCAGTACTTC
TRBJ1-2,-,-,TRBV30,CAWSVDRGRNGYTF,TGTGCCTGGAGTGTAGATCGGGGTAGGAATGGCTACACCTTC
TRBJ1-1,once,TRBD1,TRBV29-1,CSAQTGSRNTEAFF,TGCAGCGCTCAGACAGGGAGTAGAAACACTGAAGCTTTCTTT
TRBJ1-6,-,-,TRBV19,CASSEVRHSSSYNSPLHF,TGTGCCAGTAGTGAGGTGCGACACTCGAGCTCCTATAATTCACCCCTCCACTTT
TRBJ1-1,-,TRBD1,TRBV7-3,CASSSQTGSAATEAFF,TGTGCCAGCAGCTCACAGACAGGGAGCGCGGCCACTGAAGCTTTCTTT
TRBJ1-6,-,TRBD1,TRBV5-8,CASSLRTGGNSPLHF,TGTGCCAGCAGCTTGAGGACAGGGGGGAATTCACCCCTCCACTTT
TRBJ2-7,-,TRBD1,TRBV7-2,CASSLVGTGDYEQYF,TGTGCCAGCAGCTTAGTTGGGACAGGGGACTACGAGCAGTACTTC